This TCR beta chain was captured in a study of tumor T cells in aggressive B-cell lymphoma. TCRdb's copy holds only in-frame clones and misses some; the assay was immunoSEQ multiplex PCR. In the table there are approximately 2,100 clones, roughly nine tenths of which are singletons. CDR3 length: 14 amino acids. Germline V gives CDR1 LNHNV, CDR2 YYDKDF (reference sequence). The V segment lost 3 bases and the J segment 3 bases; nucleotides outside the gene matches: 4. This chain links TRBV15 with TRBJ1-2; TRBD1 matches at 7 bases. This TCR was recovered from an adult with diffuse large B cell lymphoma. Input material: tumor tissue. In nucleotides, the CDR3 is TGTGCCACCAGCAGGGACACAGGGGACTATGGCTACACCTTC. This codes for CATSRDTGDYGYTF.